What follows is one TCR beta chain and its context. The CDR3 is made up of 15 amino acids. Between the trimmed V and J ends, which lost 5 bases and 7 bases, there was a span of 15 bases. Germline V CDR1 and CDR2: MNHEY, SVGAGI. Study processing details: Scientists estimated how many nucleated cells there were by amplifying reference gene primers. TCRdb's copy holds only in-frame clones and misses some; the assay was immunoSEQ multiplex PCR. Clonal size and the V and J genes are those of that table, whereas D and trimming came from the DNA. The profile shows fewer than 95,000 clones, 86% of them singletons. The data stem from a study of blood T cell repertoires in COVID-19. Study-level information: Sites in the United States, Italy and Spain provided acute and convalescent COVID-19 samples. T cells, B-cell-depleted T cells, or PBMCs provided the cDNA or gDNA that served as material.

The chain joins TRBV6-5 to TRBJ1-6, with a possible D match to TRBD1 (5 bases). The sequence derives from a man aged 50-60 years with active or convalescent COVID-19. Sequenced sample: peripheral blood. The DNA for the CDR3 is TGTGCCAGCAGTCCGACAGCTTTTGGGAATTCACCCCTCCACTTT. Translated, it gives CASSPTAFGNSPLHF.